The clone carrying this TCR beta chain has more than one count but fewer than ten. Its antigen remains unidentified. The sequenced fragment ends 3 residues before the CDR3 boundary, so the rest is inferred from the germline J gene. The CDR3 is 19 residues long. Per germline, CDR1 MNHNS and CDR2 SASEGT. This sample was included in a study of T cell clonality in common variable immunodeficiency. Study conclusions and caveats: Links between repertoire features and CVID complications were heterogeneity-limited. In common variable immunodeficiency, TCR beta chains reportedly carried fewer deletions and N-nucleotide insertions.

TCRdb keeps only in-frame clones here, not all; method: immunoSEQ multiplex PCR. The sample has 32,000 or so clones, none seen only once. Reduced serum IgG, IgA and/or IgM plus specific antibody deficiency defined CVID. Most patients and controls had Caucasian heritage. The sequencing input was peripheral blood mononuclear cells. This sequence originates from a human donor with common variable immunodeficiency. The chain carries TRBV6-1 and TRBJ1-2, with D possibly matching TRBD1 (6 bases). CDR3 amino acids: CASSEFRPSTGRGSGGYTF. The sequenced CDR3 bases are TGTGCCAGCAGTGAATTCAGGCCATCTACAGGGAGAGGATCGGGCGGC.